The 24 T cell receptor beta chains below were found in one sample sequenced in a study of blood T cells in healthy people across ages. It was with a sample-barcoded 5' primer and a J-beta primer mix that a second PCR of roughly 7 to 12 cycles was run. TCRdb re-called the 5' RACE reads through MiXCR, storing one row per CDR3 protein. The data show roughly 1,800,000 distinct CDR3 sequences, with about 50% seen just once and about 2.1% held by the top ten. The sequenced sample was blood. These receptors all come from a woman aged 40-49 years in good health.

The gene calls are TRBV9 and TRBJ2-1; no firm D call. The CDR3 contains 13 residues. Germline V gene lookup returns CDR1 SGDLS and CDR2 YYNGEE. V was shortened by 0 bases and J by 6 bases, with 7 bases between the two germline ends. CDR3 DNA sequence: TGTGCCAGCAGCGTAGACGAGGTCAATGAGCAGTTCTTC. Residues: CASSVDEVNEQFF. The full variable domain, its missing parts supplied by reference TRBV9 and TRBJ2-1, is DSGVTQTPKHLITATGQRVTLRCSPRSGDLSVYWYQQSLDQGLQFLIQYYNGEERAKGNILERFSAQQFPDLHSELNLSSLELGDSALYFCASSVDEVNEQFFGPGTRLTVL.

This clonotype came up a few times. The chain joins TRBV7-9 to TRBJ2-7; D is unresolved. Germline CDR1 and CDR2: SEHNR and FQNEAQ (reference sequence). The CDR3 has 14 amino acids. V lost 3 bases to trimming and J lost 7 bases, with 16 bases between them. The CDR3 sequence: CASSFSRSGPEQYF. The CDR3, as DNA: TGTGCCAGCAGCTTTAGCCGTTCGGGTCCGGAGCAGTACTTC.

This clonotype has only a few counts. The J gene is TRBJ2-7, the V gene TRBV2; tentative D call: TRBD1 (6 bases). With 8 bases removed from V and 1 base from J, the gap between germline ends came to 9 bases. Looked up from germline, CDR1 is SNHLY and CDR2 is FYNNEI. The CDR3 sequence is 12 residues long. The CDR3 reads CASRTASYEQYF. The CDR3 nucleotides read TGTGCCAGCCGGACAGCATCCTACGAGCAGTACTTC.

The gene calls are TRBV7-9 and TRBJ1-2; unclear D gene. Trimming cost V 0 bases and J 4 bases, with 9 bases left between them. Germline CDR1 reads SEHNR; CDR2 reads FQNEAQ (reference sequence). The CDR3 covers 14 residues. CDR3 sequence reads: CASSLASPSYGYTF. The CDR3 DNA reads TGTGCCAGCAGCTTAGCCTCGCCGTCCTATGGCTACACCTTC.

This clonotype was seen a handful of times. This chain uses TRBV7-9 with TRBJ2-5, with 9 bases fitting TRBD1. The CDR3 length is 16 residues. With V trimmed by 5 bases and J by 5 bases, 12 bases remained unmatched. Looked up from germline, CDR1 is SEHNR and CDR2 is FQNEAQ (reference sequence). The chain's CDR3 is CASSIPGQGIRETQYF. The CDR3 nucleotides read TGTGCCAGCAGCATTCCGGGACAGGGAATACGTGAGACCCAGTACTTC. Using reference TRBV7-9 and TRBJ2-5 for the parts outside the CDR3, the full variable domain is DTGVSQNPRHKITKRGQNVTFRCDPISEHNRLYWYRQTLGQGPEFLTYFQNEAQLEKSRLLSDRFSAERPKGSFSTLEIQRTEQGDSAMYLCASSIPGQGIRETQYFGPGTRLLVL.

The table lists this clonotype with a few counts. This sequence joins TRBV4-2 and TRBJ2-3; TRBD1 matches 10 bases. The J segment lost 4 bases and the V segment lost 1 base, leaving 5 bases of the junction unmatched. CDR3 length: 16 residues. Germline assignment: CDR1 LGHNA and CDR2 YNFKEQ. CDR3 residues: CASSQVEGQGSDTQYF. CDR3 coding DNA: TGTGCCAGCAGCCAAGTTGAGGGACAGGGGTCAGATACGCAGTATTTT.

This clonotype was seen a handful of times. V and J are TRBV15 and TRBJ2-7, with 8 bases lining up with TRBD1. This CDR3 has 15 residues. Germline V lookup: CDR1 LNHNV, CDR2 YYDKDF (reference sequence). V was clipped by 3 bases and J by 4 bases; unmatched bases: 8. The CDR3 sequence is CATSSIPGGVYEQYF. The CDR3 region has the DNA TGTGCCACCAGCAGCATACCAGGGGGCGTTTACGAGCAGTACTTC.

This chain links TRBV20-1 with TRBJ2-3, with 9 bases matching TRBD2. The CDR3 is made up of 15 amino acids. V shed 5 bases and J 7 bases; nucleotides not matched to a gene: 13. Germline CDR1 DFQATT, CDR2 SNEGSKA (reference sequence). The CDR3 here is CSAATSGWTGYTQYF. Written as DNA, the CDR3 is TGCAGTGCTGCCACTAGCGGGTGGACTGGCTATACGCAGTATTTT.

This rearrangement joins TRBV5-1 to TRBJ1-1; TRBD1 matches 8 bases. Looked up from germline, CDR1 is SGHRS and CDR2 is YFSETQ. Trimming cost V 4 bases and J 4 bases; bases outside gene matches: 9. The CDR3 is made up of 15 amino acids. The DNA for the CDR3 is TGCGCCAGCAGCCTTTCAGGGGGCGAGGGCACTGAAGCTTTCTTT. This gives the protein CASSLSGGEGTEAFF. Looking up the rest from reference TRBV5-1 and TRBJ1-1 gives the full variable domain: KAGVTQTPRYLIKTRGQQVTLSCSPISGHRSVSWYQQTPGQGLQFLFEYFSETQRNKGNFPGRFSGRQFSNSRSEMNVSTLELGDSALYLCASSLSGGEGTEAFFGQGTRLTVV.

This clonotype was detected a few times. V is TRBV18 and J is TRBJ2-6; D may be TRBD1 or TRBD2 (5 bases each). V lost 0 bases, J lost 0 bases, and 9 bases lay in between. The germline gives CDR1 KGHSH, CDR2 LQKENI. CDR3 size: 17 residues. In DNA form, the CDR3 reads TGTGCCAGCTCACCACCGGGACCGACCTCTGGGGCCAACGTCCTGACTTTC. Its protein product is CASSPPGPTSGANVLTF.

This chain uses TRBV27 with TRBJ2-1; unclear D gene. Per germline, CDR1 MNHEY and CDR2 SMNVEV (reference sequence). With 7 bases removed from V and 0 bases from J, the gap between germline ends came to 16 bases. The length of the CDR3 is 16 residues. CDR3 bases: TGTGCCAGCACTCTCTCGTGGGGTAGCTCCTACAATGAGCAGTTCTTC. This gives the protein CASTLSWGSSYNEQFF.

This clonotype was seen repeatedly, ten times or more. The chain uses TRBV20-1 and TRBJ2-1; D is uncertain. This CDR3 is 14 amino acids long. Trimming left V 4 bases short and J 0 bases short, with 10 bases between. From germline, CDR1 is DFQATT and CDR2 SNEGSKA (reference sequence). The CDR3 DNA reads TGCAGTGCTAAGGGCGCAGGCTCCTACAATGAGCAGTTCTTC. Residues: CSAKGAGSYNEQFF.

This clonotype was observed a handful of times. The V gene is TRBV6-1, the J gene TRBJ1-2; D unresolved. With 2 bases removed from V and 3 bases from J, the gap between germline ends came to 10 bases. The CDR3 consists of 14 residues. Germline V CDR1 and CDR2: MNHNS, SASEGT. CDR3 nucleotides: TGTGCCAGCAGTGAATCCGGCAGCTACTATGGCTACACCTTC. Its translation: CASSESGSYYGYTF.

This clonotype was counted only a few times. The chain links TRBV11-2 to TRBJ2-3; a possible D gene is TRBD2 (6 bases). The CDR3 has 16 residues. Trimming left V 5 bases short and J 4 bases short, with 19 bases between. Germline CDR1 SGHAT, CDR2 FQNNGV. This CDR3 is CASSQIRTGGPDTQYF. The CDR3, as DNA: TGTGCCAGCAGCCAGATCAGGACCGGAGGGCCAGATACGCAGTATTTT. The entire variable domain, with the rest obtained from reference TRBV11-2 and TRBJ2-3, is as follows: EAGVAQSPRYKIIEKRQSVAFWCNPISGHATLYWYQQILGQGPKLLIQFQNNGVVDDSQLPKDRFSAERLKGVDSTLKIQPAKLEDSAVYLCASSQIRTGGPDTQYFGPGTRLTVL.

This sequence joins TRBV9 and TRBJ2-3; D may be TRBD1 (6 bases). The germline gives CDR1 SGDLS, CDR2 YYNGEE. The CDR3 totals 14 residues. The ends were cut back, 2 bases at V and 2 bases at J, with 9 bases in the middle. The CDR3 reads CASSVRTDTDTQYF. The CDR3 bases are TGTGCCAGCAGCGTGCGGACAGACACAGATACGCAGTATTTT.

This CDR3 is CASISRRPPQHF. The CDR3 bases are TGTGCCAGCATTAGCCGCAGACCCCCCCAGCATTTT. The chain is built from TRBV28 and TRBJ1-5; the D is unclear. In germline, CDR1 is MDHEN, CDR2 SYDVKM. V lost 7 bases to trimming and J lost 10 bases, with 14 bases between them. The CDR3 length is 12 residues.

V gene TRBV20-1 combines with J gene TRBJ2-1, with D perhaps matching TRBD1 or TRBD2 (6 bases each). Germline V gives CDR1 DFQATT, CDR2 SNEGSKA (reference sequence). Trimming removed 0 bases from V and 5 bases from J, with 17 bases in between. The length of the CDR3 is 16 residues. The CDR3 region is CSARDPRRGPNNEQFF. DNA of the CDR3: TGCAGTGCTAGAGATCCGCGACGGGGGCCCAACAATGAGCAGTTCTTC.

This chain uses TRBV20-1 with TRBJ1-4; D unresolved. Germline V CDR1 and CDR2: DFQATT, SNEGSKA (reference sequence). V lost 3 bases to trimming and J lost 2 bases, with 10 bases between them. The CDR3 loop spans 14 amino acids. CDR3 coding DNA: TGCAGTGCTAGCTTCAAAGAGACTAATGAAAAACTGTTTTTT. The encoded protein is CSASFKETNEKLFF.

V gene TRBV6-2 or TRBV6-3 combines with J gene TRBJ2-3, with D unresolved. The CDR3 has 15 residues. CDR1 is MNHEY and CDR2 is SVGEGT in the germline V gene. V gave up 7 bases and J gave up 2 bases, with 16 bases separating them. The CDR3 sequence is CASTRPGKNTDTQYF. In nucleotides, the CDR3 is TGTGCCAGCACCAGACCCGGTAAAAACACAGATACGCAGTATTTT.

This chain links TRBV29-1 with TRBJ1-2, with TRBD1 as a possible D gene (6 bases). This CDR3 is built from 14 residues. Trimming shortened V by 4 bases and J by 2 bases, and 14 bases separated the two germline ends. CDR1 SQVTM and CDR2 ANQGSEA come from the germline V gene. This chain's CDR3 is CSVGVARGNYGYTF. The CDR3 DNA follows: TGCAGCGTTGGCGTGGCCAGGGGCAACTATGGCTACACCTTC.

The rearrangement links TRBV7-8 to TRBJ1-6; 7 nucleotides align to TRBD1. Germline CDR1 is SGHVS and CDR2 is FQNEAQ. The ends lost 5 bases at V and 9 bases at J; junction bases unmatched: 10. This CDR3 contains 15 residues. This CDR3 reads CASSRGQELSSPLHF. The CDR3 bases are TGTGCCAGCAGCCGCGGACAGGAACTAAGTTCACCCCTCCACTTT.

The V gene is TRBV6-2 or TRBV6-3, the J gene TRBJ1-4; D might be TRBD1 (6 bases). Germline loops: CDR1 MNHEY, CDR2 SVGEGT. Trimming took 6 bases from V and 5 from J, leaving 16 bases between them. The CDR3 has 15 amino acids. This CDR3 reads CASRTVQGGNEKLFF. The CDR3 DNA follows: TGTGCCAGCAGAACTGTACAGGGCGGGAATGAAAAACTGTTTTTT.

This chain joins TRBV7-2 and TRBJ2-1; 7 bases align to TRBD1. With V trimmed by 1 base and J by 2 bases, 5 bases remained unmatched. The CDR3 has 16 amino acids. Germline V gives CDR1 SGHTA, CDR2 FQGNSA. For the CDR3, the DNA is TGTGCCAGCAGCTTAGTAGAGGGGGCCCCCTACAATGAGCAGTTCTTC. This encodes CASSLVEGAPYNEQFF. Full variable domain (remainder filled in from reference TRBV7-2 and TRBJ2-1): GAGVSQSPSNKVTEKGKDVELRCDPISGHTALYWYRQSLGQGLEFLIYFQGNSAPDKSGLPSDRFSAERTGGSVSTLTIQRTQQEDSAVYLCASSLVEGAPYNEQFFGPGTRLTVL.

This clonotype was counted between two and nine times. The J gene is TRBJ1-2, the V gene TRBV20-1; no clear D. The CDR3 extends over 9 amino acids. Germline CDR1 reads DFQATT; CDR2 reads SNEGSKA (reference sequence). Trimming cost V 5 bases and J 8 bases, with 6 bases left between them. The CDR3 DNA sequence: TGCAGTGCTCCAGCCGGCTACACCTTC. Translation: CSAPAGYTF.